These T cell receptor beta chains were read from a single sample in a study of blood T cell repertoires in COVID-19. Sequencing was performed with immunoSEQ multiplex PCR; in TCRdb, only in-frame clones are kept and a portion is missing. This table has approximately 180,000 clones, about nine tenths appearing once. The specimen was peripheral blood. The receptors originated from a man aged 50 or older with acute or convalescent COVID-19. The CDR3 runs from the conserved cysteine through the conserved F or W. D genes are given only for firm matches. Not every row has a clone size; where given, it reads once, few, many or a size class.

clone_size: once
d_call: TRBD1
j_call: TRBJ1-5
v_call: TRBV19
cdr3_length: 15
cdr3_nt: TGTGCCAGTAGTATCGTGGGACAGGGACGGCAGCCCCAGCATTTT
cdr3_aa: CASSIVGQGRQPQHF

clone_size: .
d_call: .
j_call: TRBJ2-1
v_call: TRBV19
cdr3_length: 15
cdr3_nt: TGTGCCAGTAGTAGAAAGGGGCTAAGGGACAATGAGCAGTTCTTC
cdr3_aa: CASSRKGLRDNEQFF

clone_size: .
d_call: .
j_call: TRBJ1-1
v_call: TRBV3-1/TRBV3-2
cdr3_length: 15
cdr3_nt: TGTGCCAGCAGCCAAGTGGGCAGGGGGAACACTGAAGCTTTCTTT
cdr3_aa: CASSQVGRGNTEAFF

clone_size: .
d_call: .
j_call: TRBJ2-5
v_call: TRBV25-1
cdr3_length: 17
cdr3_nt: TGTGCCAGCAGACCAGGGGCAGGACCTCGAATGGGAGAGACCCAGTACTTC
cdr3_aa: CASRPGAGPRMGETQYF

clone_size: .
d_call: .
j_call: TRBJ1-2
v_call: TRBV19
cdr3_length: 14
cdr3_nt: TGTGCCAGTAGTCCTTACAGTACTAACTATGGCTACACCTTC
cdr3_aa: CASSPYSTNYGYTF

clone_size: .
d_call: .
j_call: TRBJ2-6
v_call: TRBV6-6
cdr3_length: 16
cdr3_nt: TGTGCCAGCAGTTACTACGGGGGCTCTGGGGCCAACGTCCTGACTTTC
cdr3_aa: CASSYYGGSGANVLTF

clone_size: .
d_call: TRBD1
j_call: TRBJ2-5
v_call: TRBV13
cdr3_length: 15
cdr3_nt: TGTGCCAGCAGCCGTTCTACAGGGGGCGGGGAGACCCAGTACTTC
cdr3_aa: CASSRSTGGGETQYF

clone_size: .
d_call: TRBD1
j_call: TRBJ2-7
v_call: TRBV30
cdr3_length: 14
cdr3_nt: TGTGCCTCCACGGGGGACAGGGGTCTCTACGAGCAGTACTTC
cdr3_aa: CASTGDRGLYEQYF

clone_size: .
d_call: TRBD2
j_call: TRBJ2-7
v_call: TRBV28
cdr3_length: 14
cdr3_nt: TGTGCCAGCAGGGGGAGCGGGAGGGCCTACGAGCAGTACTTC
cdr3_aa: CASRGSGRAYEQYF

clone_size: .
d_call: .
j_call: TRBJ1-4
v_call: TRBV6-6
cdr3_length: 13
cdr3_nt: TGTGCCGGCCGAGATACAGCTAATGAAAAACTGTTTTTT
cdr3_aa: CAGRDTANEKLFF

clone_size: .
d_call: .
j_call: TRBJ1-6
v_call: TRBV2
cdr3_length: 13
cdr3_nt: TGTGCCAGCAGCTTCTCGGCGATCGGGCCCCTCCACTTT
cdr3_aa: CASSFSAIGPLHF

clone_size: .
d_call: .
j_call: TRBJ1-1
v_call: TRBV6-5
cdr3_length: 14
cdr3_nt: TGTGCCAGCAGTTACGGAGGGAGGAGCACTGAAGCTTTCTTT
cdr3_aa: CASSYGGRSTEAFF

clone_size: .
d_call: .
j_call: TRBJ2-7
v_call: TRBV3-1/TRBV3-2
cdr3_length: 15
cdr3_nt: TGTGCCAGCAGCCAAGATCTGGGCCGCTCCTACGAGCAGTACTTC
cdr3_aa: CASSQDLGRSYEQYF

clone_size: .
d_call: TRBD2
j_call: TRBJ2-1
v_call: TRBV6-1
cdr3_length: 17
cdr3_nt: TGTGCCAGCAGTGATCGGGAGACTAGCGGGGGTGAGAATGAGCAGTTCTTC
cdr3_aa: CASSDRETSGGENEQFF

clone_size: .
d_call: .
j_call: TRBJ2-5
v_call: TRBV30
cdr3_length: 14
cdr3_nt: TGTGCCTGGAGTGTAAATGGCTACCAAGAGACCCAGTACTTC
cdr3_aa: CAWSVNGYQETQYF

clone_size: .
d_call: .
j_call: TRBJ1-2
v_call: TRBV10-1
cdr3_length: 13
cdr3_nt: TGCGCCAGCAGTGCAAGGACAGCCCACGGCTACACCTTC
cdr3_aa: CASSARTAHGYTF

clone_size: once
d_call: .
j_call: TRBJ1-4
v_call: TRBV18
cdr3_length: 13
cdr3_nt: TGTGCCAGCTCCCCAGACAGGAGTGAAAAACTGTTTTTT
cdr3_aa: CASSPDRSEKLFF

clone_size: .
d_call: .
j_call: TRBJ1-5
v_call: TRBV2
cdr3_length: 14
cdr3_nt: TGTGCCAGCAGTGAACAAGGGGGCAATCAGCCCCAGCATTTT
cdr3_aa: CASSEQGGNQPQHF

clone_size: .
d_call: .
j_call: TRBJ2-2
v_call: TRBV3-1/TRBV3-2
cdr3_length: 13
cdr3_nt: TGTGCCAGCAACTCAGGGGTGACCGGGGAGCTGTTTTTT
cdr3_aa: CASNSGVTGELFF

clone_size: once
d_call: TRBD1
j_call: TRBJ2-1
v_call: TRBV5-1
cdr3_length: 16
cdr3_nt: TGCGCCAGCAGCTCATCCGGGACAGGGCCCTACAATGAGCAGTTCTTC
cdr3_aa: CASSSSGTGPYNEQFF

clone_size: .
d_call: TRBD2
j_call: TRBJ2-1
v_call: TRBV7-9
cdr3_length: 17
cdr3_nt: TGTGCCAGCAGCTCACAGGACGGGAGGACCTCCTACAATGAGCAGTTCTTC
cdr3_aa: CASSSQDGRTSYNEQFF

clone_size: few
d_call: TRBD1
j_call: TRBJ1-2
v_call: TRBV5-6
cdr3_length: 17
cdr3_nt: TGTGCCAGCAGCCCCCCGGGACAGGGACCTACTAACTATGGCTACACCTTC
cdr3_aa: CASSPPGQGPTNYGYTF

clone_size: once
d_call: TRBD1
j_call: TRBJ1-6
v_call: TRBV5-5
cdr3_length: 16
cdr3_nt: TGTGCCAGCAGCTTAGCCCAGGGGGCGACCCGCTCACCCCTCCACTTT
cdr3_aa: CASSLAQGATRSPLHF

clone_size: .
d_call: TRBD1
j_call: TRBJ1-5
v_call: TRBV28
cdr3_length: 14
cdr3_nt: TGTGCCAGCAGCACCGGGACAGGAAATCAGCCCCAGCATTTT
cdr3_aa: CASSTGTGNQPQHF

clone_size: .
d_call: .
j_call: TRBJ2-5
v_call: TRBV3-1/TRBV3-2
cdr3_length: 14
cdr3_nt: TGTGCCAGCAGCCAAGATCGGGCGGGGGAGACCCAGTACTTC
cdr3_aa: CASSQDRAGETQYF

clone_size: .
d_call: .
j_call: TRBJ2-3
v_call: TRBV7-9
cdr3_length: 14
cdr3_nt: TGTGCCAGCAGCGACGGGACTTTTTACCCTACGCAGTATTTT
cdr3_aa: CASSDGTFYPTQYF

clone_size: .
d_call: TRBD2
j_call: TRBJ2-3
v_call: TRBV5-5
cdr3_length: 15
cdr3_nt: TGTGCCAGCAGCTTGGGAGCGGGAGTCCCAGATACGCAGTATTTT
cdr3_aa: CASSLGAGVPDTQYF

clone_size: few
d_call: .
j_call: TRBJ2-1
v_call: TRBV4-1
cdr3_length: 16
cdr3_nt: TGCGCCAGCAGCCCCCTTCCGGGAGAGACCTACAATGAGCAGTTCTTC
cdr3_aa: CASSPLPGETYNEQFF

clone_size: .
d_call: .
j_call: TRBJ2-5
v_call: TRBV21-1
cdr3_length: 15
cdr3_nt: TGTGCCAGCAGCAATCTAAGGGGCTACCAAGAGACCCAGTACTTC
cdr3_aa: CASSNLRGYQETQYF

clone_size: .
d_call: .
j_call: TRBJ2-1
v_call: TRBV15
cdr3_length: 13
cdr3_nt: TGTGCCACCAGCAGGACAGAGTACAATGAGCAGTTCTTC
cdr3_aa: CATSRTEYNEQFF

clone_size: .
d_call: .
j_call: TRBJ2-6
v_call: TRBV9
cdr3_length: 18
cdr3_nt: TGTGCCAGCAGCCCTACCCTTGACCTAGGCTCTGGGGCCAACGTCCTGACTTTC
cdr3_aa: CASSPTLDLGSGANVLTF

clone_size: .
d_call: .
j_call: TRBJ2-1
v_call: TRBV7-8
cdr3_length: 12
cdr3_nt: TGTGCCAGCAGCTTCCCACTAGATAGGCAGTTCTTC
cdr3_aa: CASSFPLDRQFF

clone_size: .
d_call: TRBD1
j_call: TRBJ1-2
v_call: TRBV6-5
cdr3_length: 16
cdr3_nt: TGTGCCAGCAGTTACTCAGCGACAGGGTCGTACTATGGCTACACCTTC
cdr3_aa: CASSYSATGSYYGYTF

clone_size: once
d_call: TRBD1
j_call: TRBJ2-1
v_call: TRBV29-1
cdr3_length: 13
cdr3_nt: TGCAGCGTTGCCAGGGGGCCGTACAATGAGCAGTTCTTC
cdr3_aa: CSVARGPYNEQFF

clone_size: .
d_call: TRBD1
j_call: TRBJ2-1
v_call: TRBV5-1
cdr3_length: 13
cdr3_nt: TGCGCCAGCAGCCGACGACAGGGGGATGAGCAGTTCTTC
cdr3_aa: CASSRRQGDEQFF

clone_size: once
d_call: .
j_call: TRBJ2-5
v_call: TRBV7-2
cdr3_length: 13
cdr3_nt: TGTGCCAGCAGCTTGACAGTAGAGACTCCCCAGTACTTC
cdr3_aa: CASSLTVETPQYF

clone_size: .
d_call: TRBD2
j_call: TRBJ2-7
v_call: TRBV29-1
cdr3_length: 14
cdr3_nt: TGCAGCGTTGGGTGGCGGGGGGCGATCTACGAGCAGTACTTC
cdr3_aa: CSVGWRGAIYEQYF

clone_size: .
d_call: .
j_call: TRBJ1-2
v_call: TRBV5-5
cdr3_length: 15
cdr3_nt: TGTGCCAGCAGCTTAACCGGGACACCTGCCTGGGGCTACACCTTC
cdr3_aa: CASSLTGTPAWGYTF

clone_size: few
d_call: TRBD1
j_call: TRBJ1-1
v_call: TRBV7-3
cdr3_length: 14
cdr3_nt: TGTGCCAGCAGCTCAGGACAGGGGAACACTGAAGCTTTCTTT
cdr3_aa: CASSSGQGNTEAFF

clone_size: .
d_call: .
j_call: TRBJ1-4
v_call: TRBV5-6
cdr3_length: 14
cdr3_nt: TGTGCCAGCAGCTCCAGGGAAGGTAATGAAAAACTGTTTTTT
cdr3_aa: CASSSREGNEKLFF

clone_size: .
d_call: .
j_call: TRBJ1-1
v_call: TRBV9
cdr3_length: 13
cdr3_nt: TGTGCCAGCAGCCCCGGAGTGCGTACTGAAGCTTTCTTT
cdr3_aa: CASSPGVRTEAFF

clone_size: .
d_call: TRBD2
j_call: TRBJ2-5
v_call: TRBV29-1
cdr3_length: 18
cdr3_nt: TGCAGCGTTGAAGGGACTAGCGGGAGTATTCGGTTGACAGGGACCCAGTACTTC
cdr3_aa: CSVEGTSGSIRLTGTQYF

clone_size: .
d_call: .
j_call: TRBJ1-5
v_call: TRBV6-5
cdr3_length: 12
cdr3_nt: TGTGCCAGCAATCTTGAGGATACGCCCCAGCATTTT
cdr3_aa: CASNLEDTPQHF

clone_size: once
d_call: .
j_call: TRBJ1-5
v_call: TRBV6-1
cdr3_length: 14
cdr3_nt: TGTGCCAGCAGTGAACACCCGGGGGATCAGCCCCAGCATTTT
cdr3_aa: CASSEHPGDQPQHF

clone_size: .
d_call: TRBD1
j_call: TRBJ2-5
v_call: TRBV29-1
cdr3_length: 12
cdr3_nt: TGCAGCGCTCAGACAGGGGTGGAGACCCAGTACTTC
cdr3_aa: CSAQTGVETQYF

clone_size: .
d_call: TRBD1
j_call: TRBJ1-2
v_call: TRBV29-1
cdr3_length: 13
cdr3_nt: TGCAGCGTTGAAGATTGGGACAGGCATGGCTACACCTTC
cdr3_aa: CSVEDWDRHGYTF

clone_size: .
d_call: TRBD1
j_call: TRBJ2-7
v_call: TRBV27
cdr3_length: 15
cdr3_nt: TGTGCCAGCAGTTTATCTTCAGGGGGTCCCTACGAGCAGTACTTC
cdr3_aa: CASSLSSGGPYEQYF

clone_size: .
d_call: .
j_call: TRBJ2-3
v_call: TRBV6-6
cdr3_length: 14
cdr3_nt: TGTGCCAGCAGCCAGGGGGGCGACACAGATACGCAGTATTTT
cdr3_aa: CASSQGGDTDTQYF

clone_size: .
d_call: TRBD2
j_call: TRBJ2-5
v_call: TRBV5-6
cdr3_length: 16
cdr3_nt: TGTGCCAGCAGCTTGGTGTCTAGCGGGGGAGGAGAGACCCAGTACTTC
cdr3_aa: CASSLVSSGGGETQYF

clone_size: .
d_call: .
j_call: TRBJ1-2
v_call: TRBV19
cdr3_length: 13
cdr3_nt: TGTGCCAGTACCTTCCAGGGGTCCTATGGCTACACCTTC
cdr3_aa: CASTFQGSYGYTF

clone_size: .
d_call: .
j_call: TRBJ2-2
v_call: TRBV7-7
cdr3_length: 13
cdr3_nt: TGTGCTAGCAGCGCGGTTCGGTACGGGGAGCTGTTTTTT
cdr3_aa: CASSAVRYGELFF

clone_size: .
d_call: TRBD1
j_call: TRBJ1-1
v_call: TRBV7-9
cdr3_length: 14
cdr3_nt: TGTGCCAGCAGCGTGGGACAGATGAACACTGAAGCTTTCTTT
cdr3_aa: CASSVGQMNTEAFF